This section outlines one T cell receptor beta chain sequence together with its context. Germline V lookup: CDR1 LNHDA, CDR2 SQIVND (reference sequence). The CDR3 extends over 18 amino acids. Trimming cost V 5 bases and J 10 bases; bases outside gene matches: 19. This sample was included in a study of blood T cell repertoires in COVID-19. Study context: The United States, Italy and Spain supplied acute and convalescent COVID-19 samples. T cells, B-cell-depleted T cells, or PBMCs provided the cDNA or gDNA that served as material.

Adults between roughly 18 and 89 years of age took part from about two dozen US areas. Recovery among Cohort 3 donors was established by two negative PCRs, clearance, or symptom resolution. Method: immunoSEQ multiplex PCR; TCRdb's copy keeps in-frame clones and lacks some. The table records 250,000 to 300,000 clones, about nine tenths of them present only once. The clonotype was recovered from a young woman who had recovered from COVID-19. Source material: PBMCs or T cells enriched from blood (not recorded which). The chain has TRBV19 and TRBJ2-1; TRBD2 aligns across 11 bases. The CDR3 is CASSALTSGNHPSNEQFF. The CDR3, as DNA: TGTGCCAGTAGTGCCCTGACTAGCGGGAACCACCCGTCCAACGAGCAGTTCTTC.